This is a list of T cell receptor beta chains from one sample in a study of T cell responses to AZD1222 COVID-19 vaccine. The repertoire was sequenced with immunoSEQ multiplex PCR; TCRdb's copy has only in-frame clones and lacks some. In the table there are fewer than 200,000 clones, roughly nine tenths of which are singletons. Material: peripheral blood, obtained 28 days after the second dose of the MenACWY control vaccine. The receptors were gathered from an adult who received the MenACWY meningococcal vaccine as a control. Both conserved end residues are part of each CDR3. The order of the fields is V gene, D gene, clone size, CDR3 length, J gene, CDR3 protein, CDR3 DNA. The D gene is left open where the match is weak. The size entry is marked missing in some rows and otherwise reads once, few, many or a size class.

TRBV9,TRBD2,.,16,TRBJ2-3,CASSVAAGGPGDTQYF,TGTGCCAGCAGCGTAGCTGCGGGAGGGCCTGGAGATACGCAGTATTTT
TRBV7-2,TRBD1,.,16,TRBJ1-5,CASSLDRGLGNQPQHF,TGTGCCAGCAGCTTAGACAGGGGGCTGGGCAATCAGCCCCAGCATTTT
TRBV9,.,.,15,TRBJ1-5,CASSAQGGLNQPQHF,TGTGCCAGCAGCGCCCAAGGGGGGCTTAATCAGCCCCAGCATTTT
TRBV28,.,.,14,TRBJ1-5,CASSLAGWDQPQHF,TGTGCCAGCAGTTTAGCGGGTTGGGATCAGCCCCAGCATTTT
TRBV30,TRBD1,.,16,TRBJ1-3,CAWSEPGQGHGNTIYF,TGTGCCTGGAGTGAACCGGGACAGGGGCATGGAAACACCATATATTTT
TRBV3-1/TRBV3-2,.,.,13,TRBJ1-3,CASSQGAGNTIYF,TGTGCCAGCAGCCAGGGGGCTGGAAACACCATATATTTT
TRBV5-6,.,few,15,TRBJ2-4,CASSLQRRDKNIQYF,TGTGCCAGCAGCCTCCAACGGCGAGACAAAAACATTCAGTACTTC
TRBV7-9,.,.,13,TRBJ2-5,CASSLALGETQYF,TGTGCCAGCAGCTTAGCTTTGGGAGAGACCCAGTACTTC
TRBV5-1,.,.,17,TRBJ2-1,CASSLGLSFSSYNEQFF,TGCGCCAGCAGCTTAGGGCTTTCCTTTAGCTCCTACAATGAGCAGTTCTTC
TRBV18,.,.,16,TRBJ1-4,CASSPSAAGRNEKLFF,TGTGCCAGCTCACCTTCGGCGGCAGGAAGAAATGAAAAACTGTTTTTT
TRBV29-1,.,.,14,TRBJ1-3,CSVYVPLRGNTIYF,TGCAGCGTCTACGTACCACTTAGAGGGAACACCATATATTTT
TRBV5-4,TRBD1,.,16,TRBJ2-2,CASSLNRGVDTGELFF,TGTGCCAGCAGCTTAAACAGGGGGGTGGACACCGGGGAGCTGTTTTTT
TRBV11-2,.,.,15,TRBJ1-4,CASSLVPGEHEKLFF,TGTGCCAGCAGCTTAGTACCGGGAGAGCATGAAAAACTGTTTTTT
TRBV6-5,TRBD1,.,16,TRBJ1-2,CASSYSRTGNPDGYTF,TGTGCCAGCAGTTACTCGCGGACAGGGAACCCTGATGGCTACACCTTC
TRBV7-9,.,.,15,TRBJ1-1,CASSPTRVTGTEAFF,TGTGCCAGCAGCCCTACCCGGGTGACGGGCACTGAAGCTTTCTTT
TRBV9,TRBD2,.,15,TRBJ2-1,CASSVALAGSNEQFF,TGTGCCAGCAGCGTAGCACTAGCGGGAAGCAATGAGCAGTTCTTC
TRBV27,.,once,14,TRBJ2-3,CASSLSGSTDTQYF,TGTGCCAGCAGTTTATCGGGGAGCACAGATACGCAGTATTTT
TRBV9,.,.,15,TRBJ2-2,CASSVEAVSTGELFF,TGTGCCAGCAGCGTAGAGGCAGTAAGCACCGGGGAGCTGTTTTTT
TRBV24-1,.,.,14,TRBJ1-3,CATSDPVSGNTIYF,TGTGCCACCAGTGATCCAGTCTCTGGAAACACCATATATTTT
TRBV7-3,TRBD1,once,16,TRBJ1-1,CASSLNRGLMNTEAFF,TGTGCCAGCAGCTTAAACAGGGGGCTCATGAACACTGAAGCTTTCTTT
TRBV7-2,TRBD1,.,16,TRBJ1-4,CASSTAGGASNEKLFF,TGTGCCAGCAGCACAGCAGGGGGGGCCTCTAATGAAAAACTGTTTTTT
TRBV19,TRBD2,.,14,TRBJ2-7,CASSMSSGSYEQYF,TGTGCCAGTAGTATGTCTAGCGGCTCCTACGAGCAGTACTTC
TRBV28,TRBD2,once,12,TRBJ2-5,CASSLLGRGQYF,TGTGCCAGCAGTTTATTGGGGCGGGGGCAGTACTTC
TRBV11-2,TRBD1,.,14,TRBJ2-5,CASSPTGGMETQYF,TGTGCCAGCAGCCCGACAGGGGGAATGGAGACCCAGTACTTC
TRBV5-1,.,.,13,TRBJ1-1,CASSLDMNTEAFF,TGCGCCAGCAGCTTGGATATGAACACTGAAGCTTTCTTT
TRBV11-3,TRBD2,.,15,TRBJ2-1,CASSLLSGGGGEQFF,TGTGCCAGCAGCCTCCTTAGCGGGGGCGGCGGTGAGCAGTTCTTC
TRBV2,TRBD2,.,16,TRBJ2-5,CASSGTSGRVRETQYF,TGTGCCAGCAGTGGTACTAGCGGGAGAGTTCGAGAGACCCAGTACTTC
TRBV19,TRBD1,.,18,TRBJ1-5,CASSPTGVLARSNQPQHF,TGTGCCAGTAGTCCGACAGGGGTGCTTGCTCGGAGCAATCAGCCCCAGCATTTT
TRBV5-6,.,.,15,TRBJ2-7,CASSLGQLLSYEQYF,TGTGCCAGCAGCTTAGGACAGCTACTTTCCTACGAGCAGTACTTC
TRBV27,.,once,15,TRBJ2-5,CASRGPGGGLETQYF,TGTGCCAGCAGGGGACCGGGAGGGGGCTTGGAGACCCAGTACTTC
TRBV19,.,.,14,TRBJ1-2,CASSMALGGYGYTF,TGTGCCAGTAGTATGGCCCTCGGGGGCTATGGCTACACCTTC
TRBV10-2,TRBD1,.,15,TRBJ2-5,CASSVRQGARETQYF,TGCGCCAGCAGTGTTCGACAGGGGGCACGGGAGACCCAGTACTTC
TRBV5-5,.,few,14,TRBJ2-5,CASSFDPRRETQYF,TGTGCCAGCAGCTTTGACCCTCGCCGGGAGACCCAGTACTTC
TRBV15,TRBD1,.,13,TRBJ1-2,CATTWDRGYGYTF,TGTGCCACCACCTGGGACAGGGGGTATGGCTACACCTTC
TRBV5-7,.,.,18,TRBJ1-5,CASSLGGTWRVRNQPQHF,TGTGCCAGCAGCTTGGGGGGGACGTGGAGGGTGCGCAATCAGCCCCAGCATTTT
TRBV5-1,TRBD2,.,16,TRBJ2-7,CASSSRVAGGSYEQYF,TGCGCCAGCAGCTCCCGGGTAGCGGGGGGCTCCTACGAGCAGTACTTC
TRBV15,.,.,14,TRBJ2-1,CATSRRGVEDEQFF,TGTGCCACCAGCCGGCGAGGAGTGGAGGATGAGCAGTTCTTC
TRBV6-6,TRBD2,.,15,TRBJ2-1,CASRGLAGPRDEQFF,TGTGCCAGCAGAGGACTAGCGGGACCGAGGGATGAGCAGTTCTTC
TRBV5-1,TRBD2,.,15,TRBJ2-1,CASSLGGSGYNEQFF,TGCGCCAGCAGCTTGGGCGGGAGCGGGTACAATGAGCAGTTCTTC
TRBV11-2,.,once,14,TRBJ1-1,CASSLTRESSEAFF,TGTGCCAGCAGCTTGACACGGGAGAGTAGTGAAGCTTTCTTT
TRBV28,.,.,15,TRBJ1-2,CASLTRSPGDYGYTF,TGTGCCAGCCTTACGAGGTCCCCCGGGGACTATGGCTACACCTTC
TRBV9,TRBD2,.,15,TRBJ2-1,CASSVGLAEYNEQFF,TGTGCCAGCAGCGTCGGACTAGCGGAATACAATGAGCAGTTCTTC
TRBV24-1,.,.,14,TRBJ2-1,CATSDPSGINEQFF,TGTGCCACCAGTGATCCTTCGGGGATCAATGAGCAGTTCTTC
TRBV6-1,.,.,15,TRBJ1-2,CASSENPDRPYGYTF,TGTGCCAGCAGTGAGAATCCGGACAGACCCTATGGCTACACCTTC
TRBV5-5,TRBD1,once,15,TRBJ2-1,CASSLWQGVANEQFF,TGTGCCAGCAGCTTGTGGCAGGGGGTGGCCAATGAGCAGTTCTTC
TRBV24-1,.,.,14,TRBJ1-1,CATRGGGGDTEAFF,TGTGCCACCAGAGGGGGAGGTGGGGACACTGAAGCTTTCTTT
TRBV27,.,once,14,TRBJ2-3,CASSLARGGDTQYF,TGTGCCAGCAGTCTCGCTCGGGGTGGGGATACGCAGTATTTT
TRBV28,.,once,13,TRBJ2-7,CASSFLGEYEQYF,TGTGCCAGCAGTTTTTTGGGAGAGTACGAGCAGTACTTC
TRBV6-5,.,.,13,TRBJ2-6,CASRLRGANVLTF,TGTGCCAGCAGGCTTAGGGGGGCCAACGTCCTGACTTTC
TRBV7-8,TRBD1,.,15,TRBJ2-1,CASSSTGQPYNEQFF,TGTGCCAGCAGCTCGACAGGGCAACCCTACAATGAGCAGTTCTTC
TRBV7-8,.,.,16,TRBJ2-7,CASSLVSLAPSGEQYF,TGTGCCAGCAGCTTAGTCTCTCTAGCACCCTCGGGCGAGCAGTACTTC
TRBV19,TRBD1,once,15,TRBJ1-4,CASSRNRGLGEKLFF,TGTGCCAGTAGTCGAAACAGGGGGCTTGGCGAAAAACTGTTTTTT
TRBV19,TRBD1,.,16,TRBJ2-1,CASSIPGDRSYNEQFF,TGTGCCAGTAGTATCCCGGGGGACAGGTCCTACAATGAGCAGTTCTTC
TRBV5-3,TRBD2,.,19,TRBJ2-1,CARSLLTLLAGVQGNEQFF,TGTGCCAGAAGCCTTCTTACACTACTAGCGGGAGTGCAGGGCAATGAGCAGTTCTTC
TRBV10-3,.,.,12,TRBJ2-6,CATISGANVLTF,TGTGCCACCATCTCTGGGGCCAACGTCCTGACTTTC
TRBV7-9,TRBD2,.,15,TRBJ2-2,CASSGLAENTGELFF,TGTGCCAGCAGCGGACTAGCGGAGAACACCGGGGAGCTGTTTTTT
TRBV19,.,.,16,TRBJ2-2,CASSMKHRTNTGELFF,TGTGCCAGTAGTATGAAACACAGGACGAACACCGGGGAGCTGTTTTTT
TRBV19,.,.,13,TRBJ1-4,CASSIGTSEKLFF,TGTGCCAGTAGTATAGGGACAAGCGAAAAACTGTTTTTT
TRBV2,.,.,15,TRBJ2-2,CASRATTGNTGELFF,TGTGCCAGCAGGGCGACCACAGGGAACACCGGGGAGCTGTTTTTT
TRBV9,.,.,13,TRBJ1-1,CASSVAGLTEAFF,TGTGCCAGCAGCGTAGCAGGGCTCACTGAAGCTTTCTTT